This T cell receptor (beta chain) derives from a study of T-cell memory formation after mild COVID-19. Looked up from germline, CDR1 is GTSNPN and CDR2 is SVGIG (reference sequence). V shed 3 bases and J shed 9 bases, with 14 bases lying between them. The length of the CDR3 is 12 residues. Study-level findings and limits: Contracting CD4+ clones were located mainly in CM and EM, and CD8+ clones in EMRA. A second wave expanding day 15 to 37 was CD4+-biased; contracting clones were balanced.

MiXCR was run by TCRdb on the 5' RACE reads, yielding one entry per CDR3 protein. Here the sample spans hundreds of thousands of distinct CDR3 sequences, around 27% being singletons. Of note for this clonotype: Its antigen is still unknown.

The receptor was isolated from an adult woman who had mild COVID-19 (a few samples of this study predate the infection). Cell type and time point are not known. Sequencing used PBMCs or a T cell subset sorted from them (not recorded which). V gene TRBV30 combines with J gene TRBJ1-1; possibly TRBD1 for D (6 bases). The CDR3 sequence: CAWSPGQSKAFF. Here the CDR3 DNA reads TGTGCCTGGAGCCCCGGACAGAGCAAAGCTTTCTTT.